The table lists the clone carrying this T cell receptor (beta chain) with a few counts. Antigen unknown. Included in the TCR beta cDNA libraries were unique molecular identifiers. From the PCR reads, TCRdb called clonotypes with MiXCR, one entry per CDR3 protein. Here the sample spans fewer than 700,000 distinct CDR3 sequences, roughly 47% being singletons. This sample is part of a study of post-analysis software for immune sequencing data. Across the whole study: Relapsing-remitting, secondary progressive and progressive-relapsing forms made up the multiple sclerosis disease courses. Whole-study findings and limits: Roughly five TRBV segments, including TRBV5-6, TRBV5-1 and TRBV20-1, were more frequent in patients than controls.

The CDR3 has 14 amino acids. V was cut by 7 bases and J by 0 bases, with 13 bases left in between. Per germline, CDR1 MNHEY and CDR2 SVGAGI. The sequenced sample was blood. This clonotype was sampled from a girl aged 5 to 17 with multiple sclerosis. The chain has TRBV6-5 and TRBJ2-7, with a tentative D call TRBD2 (5 bases). The CDR3 spells CASTPSRSSYEQYF. The CDR3 nucleotides are TGTGCCAGCACCCCTAGCAGGAGCTCCTACGAGCAGTACTTC.